The rows below give T cell receptor beta chains drawn from one sample of a study of control samples from healthy donors and cancer patients. Method: immunoSEQ multiplex PCR; TCRdb's copy keeps in-frame clones and lacks some. The sample shows under 200,000 clones, about 94% of them seen only once. The specimen sequenced was blood. The receptors were sampled from a woman in her 40s in good health. The CDR3 runs from the conserved cysteine through the conserved F or W. A D gene is named only where the DNA matches it firmly.

D	J	V	CDR3	DNA
TRBD1	TRBJ1-2	TRBV3-1/TRBV3-2	CASSQVAGGHGYTF	TGTGCCAGCAGCCAAGTCGCAGGGGGCCATGGCTACACCTTC
NA	TRBJ1-1	TRBV7-3	CASSRGGVTEAFF	TGTGCCAGCAGCCGAGGCGGGGTCACTGAAGCTTTCTTT
TRBD1	TRBJ1-5	TRBV28	CASRPDRVIGQPQHF	TGTGCCAGCAGACCAGACAGGGTTATAGGACAGCCCCAGCATTTT
NA	TRBJ1-2	TRBV7-2	CASSNQEQNYGYTF	TGTGCCAGCAGCAACCAGGAACAGAACTATGGCTACACCTTC
TRBD1	TRBJ1-1	TRBV6-2/TRBV6-3	CASSATSSGTGPEAFF	TGTGCCAGCAGTGCCACCAGTTCCGGGACAGGGCCTGAAGCTTTCTTT
NA	TRBJ2-1	TRBV7-2	CAVRGSAYTENEQFF	TGTGCCGTAAGGGGGAGCGCCTACACCGAGAATGAGCAGTTCTTC
NA	TRBJ2-5	TRBV5-1	CASSKGGGYDETQYF	TGCGCCAGCAGCAAAGGGGGAGGGTACGACGAGACCCAGTACTTC
NA	TRBJ2-5	TRBV29-1	CSVDRSGGETQYF	TGCAGCGTTGACAGGTCCGGGGGTGAGACCCAGTACTTC
TRBD2	TRBJ2-7	TRBV27	CASSSPGTSVYEQYF	TGTGCCAGCAGTTCCCCTGGGACTAGCGTCTACGAGCAGTACTTC
TRBD1	TRBJ2-7	TRBV9	CASSPWDRGSEQYF	TGTGCCAGCAGCCCCTGGGACAGGGGTTCCGAGCAGTACTTC
TRBD2	TRBJ2-1	TRBV2	CASTGTSGGGNEQFF	TGTGCCAGCACTGGGACTAGCGGGGGCGGGAATGAGCAGTTCTTC
NA	TRBJ2-1	TRBV30	CAWNTGVTTRRNEQFF	TGTGCCTGGAACACAGGAGTCACCACTCGGCGCAATGAGCAGTTCTTC
TRBD2	TRBJ2-3	TRBV9	CASSAVLAGGLTDTQYF	TGTGCCAGCAGCGCTGTTTTGGCGGGGGGGCTAACAGATACGCAGTATTTT
TRBD2	TRBJ2-5	TRBV5-4	CASSYPGLAGKETQYF	TGTGCCAGCAGCTACCCGGGACTAGCGGGAAAAGAGACCCAGTACTTC